These T cell receptor beta chains were read from a single sample in a study of CD8+ T cells in alopecia areata. Profiling relied on immunoSEQ multiplex PCR, and the TCRdb table lists in-frame clones only, not all of them. The repertoire holds tens of thousands of clones, with around 30% as singletons. The specimen comprised CD8+ T cells sorted from blood, sampled at week 4, from a patient treated with tofacitinib. The receptors were gathered from a human donor with alopecia areata. Each CDR3 is given with its conserved first and last residue. The order of the fields is J gene, D gene, clone size, V gene, CDR3 protein. The D gene is left open where the match is weak. The size of a clone is reported for some rows only, either as once, few or many, or as a class for expanded clones.

j_call: TRBJ2-7
d_call: -
clone_size: once
v_call: TRBV13
cdr3_aa: CASSPRGQGSYEQYF

j_call: TRBJ2-1
d_call: -
clone_size: many
v_call: TRBV28
cdr3_aa: CASSPKLYNEQFF

j_call: TRBJ1-2
d_call: -
clone_size: few
v_call: TRBV29-1
cdr3_aa: CSARILAGSGYTF

j_call: TRBJ2-2
d_call: -
clone_size: -
v_call: TRBV9
cdr3_aa: CASSQTGHVTGELFF

j_call: TRBJ2-7
d_call: TRBD2
clone_size: few
v_call: TRBV29-1
cdr3_aa: CSVEGRGSGSDYEQYF

j_call: TRBJ2-1
d_call: -
clone_size: few
v_call: TRBV30
cdr3_aa: CAWRSAGIEQFF

j_call: TRBJ1-3
d_call: -
clone_size: once
v_call: TRBV30
cdr3_aa: CAWRLDTIYF

j_call: TRBJ2-4
d_call: -
clone_size: few
v_call: TRBV7-9
cdr3_aa: CASSPSGAGGNIQYF

j_call: TRBJ1-1
d_call: -
clone_size: -
v_call: TRBV20-1
cdr3_aa: CSASPGEEAFF

j_call: TRBJ2-7
d_call: TRBD2
clone_size: -
v_call: TRBV27
cdr3_aa: CASTPNGMASGYYEQYF

j_call: TRBJ1-1
d_call: -
clone_size: few
v_call: TRBV4-1
cdr3_aa: CASSLQSHDEAFF

j_call: TRBJ1-1
d_call: -
clone_size: few
v_call: TRBV30
cdr3_aa: CAWSVGTDNTEAFF

j_call: TRBJ1-4
d_call: TRBD1
clone_size: -
v_call: TRBV30
cdr3_aa: CACGGTGITNEKLFF

j_call: TRBJ1-2
d_call: -
clone_size: -
v_call: TRBV9
cdr3_aa: CASSVGAPGTIEPLMAGYTF

j_call: TRBJ1-5
d_call: -
clone_size: -
v_call: TRBV25-1
cdr3_aa: CASSERFTGQPQHF

j_call: TRBJ2-5
d_call: TRBD1
clone_size: few
v_call: TRBV29-1
cdr3_aa: CSVDRGQGAPETQYF

j_call: TRBJ2-5
d_call: -
clone_size: few
v_call: TRBV5-4
cdr3_aa: CASSLGRVEETQYF

j_call: TRBJ2-2
d_call: -
clone_size: few
v_call: TRBV30
cdr3_aa: CARRSPNTGELFF

j_call: TRBJ2-5
d_call: -
clone_size: -
v_call: TRBV29-1
cdr3_aa: CSVASGTRAPETQYF

j_call: TRBJ1-2
d_call: -
clone_size: -
v_call: TRBV4-1
cdr3_aa: CASSQESAYGYTF

j_call: TRBJ1-1
d_call: -
clone_size: -
v_call: TRBV2
cdr3_aa: CASSSRPEPAYPNTEAFF

j_call: TRBJ2-2
d_call: TRBD1
clone_size: -
v_call: TRBV9
cdr3_aa: CASSSPGTGSAGELFF

j_call: TRBJ2-2
d_call: -
clone_size: -
v_call: TRBV30
cdr3_aa: CACPNTGELFF

j_call: TRBJ2-7
d_call: -
clone_size: -
v_call: TRBV7-9
cdr3_aa: CASSSPGLSYEQYF

j_call: TRBJ2-1
d_call: TRBD2
clone_size: -
v_call: TRBV5-4
cdr3_aa: CASSGSGRTYNEQFF

j_call: TRBJ2-1
d_call: -
clone_size: few
v_call: TRBV29-1
cdr3_aa: CSVALGAGRGYEQFF

j_call: TRBJ2-5
d_call: TRBD2
clone_size: -
v_call: TRBV29-1
cdr3_aa: CSAKRVGGETQYF

j_call: TRBJ2-7
d_call: -
clone_size: few
v_call: TRBV27
cdr3_aa: CASSFGASYEQYF

j_call: TRBJ1-1
d_call: -
clone_size: -
v_call: TRBV4-1
cdr3_aa: CASSLQGVGNTEAFF

j_call: TRBJ2-6
d_call: TRBD1
clone_size: -
v_call: TRBV11-2
cdr3_aa: CASSSGQGRPSGANVLTF

j_call: TRBJ1-1
d_call: TRBD1
clone_size: -
v_call: TRBV9
cdr3_aa: CASSVEQGRDGAFF

j_call: TRBJ2-5
d_call: -
clone_size: few
v_call: TRBV7-9
cdr3_aa: CASSLLTRQETQYF

j_call: TRBJ1-1
d_call: -
clone_size: -
v_call: TRBV4-1
cdr3_aa: CASSQGTSGSEAFF

j_call: TRBJ2-1
d_call: -
clone_size: -
v_call: TRBV7-2
cdr3_aa: CAFIFEGFYNEQFF

j_call: TRBJ2-1
d_call: -
clone_size: -
v_call: TRBV7-9
cdr3_aa: CASSLARSSEQFF

j_call: TRBJ2-7
d_call: -
clone_size: -
v_call: TRBV6-6
cdr3_aa: CASSQRADSYEQYF

j_call: TRBJ1-1
d_call: -
clone_size: few
v_call: TRBV2
cdr3_aa: CASTSGTQNTEAFF

j_call: TRBJ2-7
d_call: TRBD1
clone_size: many
v_call: TRBV11-2
cdr3_aa: CASSRDRGHEQYF

j_call: TRBJ2-3
d_call: -
clone_size: -
v_call: TRBV7-2
cdr3_aa: CASFPRWSYTDTQYF